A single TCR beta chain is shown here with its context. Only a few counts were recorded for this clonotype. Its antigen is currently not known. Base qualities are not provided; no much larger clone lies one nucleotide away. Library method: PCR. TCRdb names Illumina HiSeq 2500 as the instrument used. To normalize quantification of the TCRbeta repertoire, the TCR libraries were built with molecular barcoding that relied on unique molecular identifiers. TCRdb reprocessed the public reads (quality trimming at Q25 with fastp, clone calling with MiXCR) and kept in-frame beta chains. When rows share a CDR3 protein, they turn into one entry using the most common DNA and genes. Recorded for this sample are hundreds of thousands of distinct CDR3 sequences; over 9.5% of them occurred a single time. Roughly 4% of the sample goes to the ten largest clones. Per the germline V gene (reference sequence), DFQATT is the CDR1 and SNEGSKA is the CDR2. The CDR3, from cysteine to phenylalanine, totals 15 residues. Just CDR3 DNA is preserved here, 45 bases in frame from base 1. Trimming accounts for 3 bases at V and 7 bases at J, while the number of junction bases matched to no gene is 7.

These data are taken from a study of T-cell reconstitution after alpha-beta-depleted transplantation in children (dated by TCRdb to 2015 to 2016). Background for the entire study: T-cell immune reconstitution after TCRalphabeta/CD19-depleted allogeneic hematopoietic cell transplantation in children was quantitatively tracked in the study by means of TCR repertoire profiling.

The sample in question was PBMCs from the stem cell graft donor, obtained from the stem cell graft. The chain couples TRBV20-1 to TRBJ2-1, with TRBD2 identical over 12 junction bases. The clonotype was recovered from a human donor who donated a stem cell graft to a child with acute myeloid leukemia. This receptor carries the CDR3 CSARETSGSMNEQFF. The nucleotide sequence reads TGCAGTGCTAGGGAGACTAGCGGGAGTATGAATGAGCAGTTCTTC.